This T cell receptor (beta chain) derives from a study of blood T cells in healthy people across ages. Per the germline V gene, CDR1 is DFQATT and CDR2 is SNEGSKA (reference sequence). Trimming removed 3 bases at V and 3 bases at J, with 18 bases between. This CDR3 spans 15 amino acids. Each sample yielded at least 5.5 micrograms of PBMC total RNA. For the second PCR, which ran for about 7 to 11 cycles, a sample-barcoded 5' primer and a J-beta primer mix were used. Every molecule of cDNA carried a tag from a template-switch adaptor with 12 random nucleotides. Sequencing of every sample gave 2.5 million or more CDR3-containing paired-end reads. TCRdb re-derived calls from the 5' RACE reads in MiXCR, one entry per CDR3 protein. The sample comprises some 920,000 distinct CDR3 sequences, roughly half of which are singletons, and over 20% rests with the top ten.

Sequencing was performed on blood. This chain connects TRBV20-1 to TRBJ2-7; D is possibly TRBD1 (6 bases). The receptor's source is a woman in her sixties or seventies in good health. The CDR3 nucleotides read TGCAGTGCTAGGGTACGGGAAGTAGGGGGCTACGAGCAGTACTTC. Encoded protein: CSARVREVGGYEQYF.